This T cell receptor beta chain is drawn from a study of T-cell memory formation after mild COVID-19. Overall study results and limits: Balance between CD4 and CD8 was seen in clones contracting day 15 to 85, and a CD4+ lean was seen in later expanders. For second-wave clones that peaked at day 37, SARS-CoV-2 specificity went unverified.

Concerning this clonotype: What it binds is unknown.

Trimming removed 0 bases from V and 11 bases from J, with 14 bases in between. The germline V gene has CDR1 LGHNA and CDR2 YNFKEQ. The CDR3 contains 14 residues. 5'RACE, which relied on constant-segment primers, yielded TCR alpha and TCR beta cDNA libraries carrying sample barcodes and UMIs. TCRdb ran MiXCR on the 5' RACE reads and lists one entry per CDR3 protein. This table has more than 150,000 distinct CDR3 sequences, under 14% appearing once. The chain recombines TRBV4-2 with TRBJ1-5; tentative D call: TRBD1 (5 bases). Sequenced: PBMCs or a T cell subset sorted from them (not recorded which). This receptor was identified in a man between 18 and 35 years old who had mild COVID-19 (a few samples of this study predate the infection). Cell type and time point are not known. DNA of the CDR3: TGTGCCAGCAGCCAAGACTGGGGGGGAATCACCCAGCATTTT. Translation gives CASSQDWGGITQHF.